The TCR beta chain under discussion was sequenced for a study of cytomegalovirus exposure and HLA in healthy donors. Overall study findings and caveats: Follow-up analysis later connected one missense variant in DCLRE1C with trimming of TCR beta V- and J-genes. Reportedly, a later analysis found an Asian-associated ancestry cluster had fewer N-insertions than the approximately 700-donor mean.

V lost 0 bases, J lost 1 base, and 9 bases lay in between. This CDR3 is built from 15 residues. CDR1 is LGHNA and CDR2 is YSLEER in the germline V gene. To note about this clone: Its antigen is unknown.

The study ran its PCR with 60 Vbeta and 13 Jbeta primers. Assay used: immunoSEQ multiplex PCR; TCRdb lists only in-frame clones, some missing. This sample's clone table lists 56,000 or so clones. The genes are TRBV4-3 and TRBJ2-5, with no clear D. The sample consisted of PBMCs. The clonotype comes from a man aged 40-49 years in good health and CMV-seropositive. CDR3 sequence reads: CASSQEETTQETQYF. DNA for the CDR3: TGCGCCAGCAGCCAAGAGGAAACTACCCAAGAGACCCAGTACTTC.